The clone carrying this T cell receptor beta chain occurred a few times. The data originate from a study of blood T cell repertoires in COVID-19. Clones were read by immunoSEQ multiplex PCR, and TCRdb kept only the in-frame ones, dropping some. The repertoire holds fewer than 90,000 clones, with approximately 79% as singletons. The V gene lost 1 base and the J gene lost 6 bases, with 7 bases spanning the gap. Germline CDR1 and CDR2: GTSNPN and SVGIG (reference sequence). The CDR3 extends over 11 amino acids. Material: peripheral blood. The sequence was collected from a woman of 80 years or more with acute or convalescent COVID-19. The chain joins TRBV30 to TRBJ2-7, with TRBD1 as a possible D gene (6 bases). The CDR3 DNA reads TGTGCCTGGAGTGGAGGGGGCGAGCAGTACTTC. Translation: CAWSGGGEQYF.